These T cell receptor beta chains were read from a single sample in a study of cytomegalovirus exposure and HLA in healthy donors. Assay used: immunoSEQ multiplex PCR; TCRdb lists only in-frame clones, some missing. The data show about 130,000 clones, around 75% seen once. The sequencing input was PBMCs. The source is a woman in her forties or fifties in good health and CMV-seronegative. Both conserved end residues are part of each CDR3. The order of the fields is J gene, V gene, D gene, clone size, CDR3 DNA, CDR3 protein. A D gene is named only where the DNA matches it firmly. Expanded clones are given a class, and other clones once, few, many or no size at all.

J: TRBJ1-5
V: TRBV28
D: NA
size: NA
DNA: TGTGCCAGCAGTTTACGACAGGTACATCAGCCCCAGCATTTT
CDR3: CASSLRQVHQPQHF

J: TRBJ2-2
V: TRBV7-7
D: TRBD2
size: NA
DNA: TGTGCCAGCAGCGCGGGACTAGCGGGAGGCCTCACCGGGGAGCTGTTTTTT
CDR3: CASSAGLAGGLTGELFF

J: TRBJ1-5
V: TRBV13
D: TRBD1
size: NA
DNA: TGTGCCAGCAGCCGCGGGGGACAGGGGAACCAGCCCCAGCATTTT
CDR3: CASSRGGQGNQPQHF

J: TRBJ2-3
V: TRBV5-4
D: TRBD2
size: NA
DNA: TGTGCCAGCAGCTTGAAACTAGCGGGAGGCACAGATACGCAGTATTTT
CDR3: CASSLKLAGGTDTQYF

J: TRBJ2-7
V: TRBV7-2
D: NA
size: NA
DNA: TGTGCCAGCAGCTCTCAGAGCGGGCAGAACTACGAGCAGTACTTC
CDR3: CASSSQSGQNYEQYF

J: TRBJ2-7
V: TRBV28
D: TRBD2
size: few
DNA: TGTGCCAGCAGTTTAAGCGGGGGAGGCTACGAGCAGTACTTC
CDR3: CASSLSGGGYEQYF

J: TRBJ1-2
V: TRBV11-2
D: NA
size: NA
DNA: TGTGCCAGCAGCACGACAGCCTACTATGGCTACACCTTC
CDR3: CASSTTAYYGYTF

J: TRBJ2-4
V: TRBV30
D: TRBD1
size: NA
DNA: TGTGCCTGGAGTCCGACAGGGGGGGGAGACATTCAGTACTTC
CDR3: CAWSPTGGGDIQYF

J: TRBJ2-7
V: TRBV9
D: NA
size: NA
DNA: TGTGCCAGCAGCCCCTTGGCGGGACTCGGTTACGAGCAGTACTTC
CDR3: CASSPLAGLGYEQYF

J: TRBJ2-5
V: TRBV28
D: TRBD1
size: once
DNA: TGTGCCAGCAGACTGACAGGGTCGGAGACCCAGTACTTC
CDR3: CASRLTGSETQYF

J: TRBJ1-1
V: TRBV20-1
D: NA
size: few
DNA: TGCAGTGCTGCGCCTTTGGTGATCTTT
CDR3: CSAAPLVIF

J: TRBJ1-1
V: TRBV9
D: TRBD1
size: NA
DNA: TGTGCCAGCAGCGACCGACAGGGATTGAACACTGAAGCTTTCTTT
CDR3: CASSDRQGLNTEAFF

J: TRBJ2-4
V: TRBV28
D: TRBD1
size: NA
DNA: TGTGCCAGCAGGGTACAGGGGGCTGACATTCAGTACTTC
CDR3: CASRVQGADIQYF

J: TRBJ2-7
V: TRBV11-3
D: TRBD2
size: NA
DNA: TGTGCCAGCAGCCTAGGGACTAGCGGGGGAACCTACGAGCAGTACTTC
CDR3: CASSLGTSGGTYEQYF

J: TRBJ1-1
V: TRBV4-3
D: NA
size: NA
DNA: TGCGCCAGCAGCCAAGAGAGCAGGTTGAACACTGAAGCTTTCTTT
CDR3: CASSQESRLNTEAFF

J: TRBJ2-1
V: TRBV28
D: NA
size: NA
DNA: TGTGCCAGCAGTTTAAGTCAGGCTAACAATGAGCAGTTCTTC
CDR3: CASSLSQANNEQFF

J: TRBJ1-5
V: TRBV28
D: TRBD1
size: once
DNA: TGTGCCAGCAGTTCAAGAGGGACAGGGGGCAATCAGCCCCAGCATTTT
CDR3: CASSSRGTGGNQPQHF

J: TRBJ2-2
V: TRBV25-1
D: NA
size: NA
DNA: TGTGCCAGCGCCCGGCGGGAGAACACCGGGGAGCTGTTTTTT
CDR3: CASARRENTGELFF

J: TRBJ2-2
V: TRBV27
D: TRBD2
size: once
DNA: TGTGCCAGCAGTCCCATGACTAGCGGGAGGACCGGGGAGCTGTTTTTT
CDR3: CASSPMTSGRTGELFF

J: TRBJ2-1
V: TRBV7-9
D: TRBD2
size: NA
DNA: TGTGCCAGCAGCTTAGAAGCGGGAGGAGGTTACAATGAGCAGTTCTTC
CDR3: CASSLEAGGGYNEQFF

J: TRBJ2-5
V: TRBV7-3
D: TRBD2
size: NA
DNA: TGTGCCAGTGCCCGGGCGGGGGGTATAGAGACCCAGTACTTC
CDR3: CASARAGGIETQYF

J: TRBJ1-3
V: TRBV6-5
D: TRBD1
size: NA
DNA: TGTGCCAGCCAGGGGGTGCGAGAATACACCATATATTTT
CDR3: CASQGVREYTIYF

J: TRBJ2-3
V: TRBV11-3
D: TRBD2
size: NA
DNA: TGTGCCAGCAGCTTAGGTACTAGCGGAGAAAGCACAGATACGCAGTATTTT
CDR3: CASSLGTSGESTDTQYF

J: TRBJ2-7
V: TRBV7-9
D: TRBD1
size: NA
DNA: TGTGCCAGCAGCCGGGACAGCACTTACGAGCAGTACTTC
CDR3: CASSRDSTYEQYF

J: TRBJ2-3
V: TRBV5-1
D: NA
size: NA
DNA: TGCGCCAGCAGCTTGGCCGAGGGAGTGAGCACAGATACGCAGTATTTT
CDR3: CASSLAEGVSTDTQYF

J: TRBJ1-2
V: TRBV11-1
D: NA
size: NA
DNA: TGTGCCAGCAGCTTAGAACAGTACTATGGCTACACCTTC
CDR3: CASSLEQYYGYTF

J: TRBJ1-1
V: TRBV6-5
D: TRBD1
size: NA
DNA: TGTGCCAGCAGTTACGGACAGGCAAACACTGAAGCTTTCTTT
CDR3: CASSYGQANTEAFF

J: TRBJ2-1
V: TRBV4-3
D: TRBD2
size: NA
DNA: TGCGCCAGCAGCCGGTTTAGCGGGAAATACAATGAGCAGTTCTTC
CDR3: CASSRFSGKYNEQFF

J: TRBJ2-1
V: TRBV9
D: TRBD2
size: NA
DNA: TGTGCCAGCAGCGTCGGGGTAGCGGGAGAGGTTTACAATGAGCAGTTCTTC
CDR3: CASSVGVAGEVYNEQFF

J: TRBJ2-3
V: TRBV7-2
D: TRBD2
size: NA
DNA: TGTGCCAGCAGCTGGTTAGCGGGAGGTGCAGATACGCAGTATTTT
CDR3: CASSWLAGGADTQYF

J: TRBJ1-2
V: TRBV20-1
D: NA
size: NA
DNA: TGCAGTGCTAGAGGGCCCCATGGCTACACCTTC
CDR3: CSARGPHGYTF

J: TRBJ2-7
V: TRBV7-9
D: TRBD1
size: NA
DNA: TGTGCCAGCAGCCGAAGGACAGGGGGCTCCTACGAGCAGTACTTC
CDR3: CASSRRTGGSYEQYF

J: TRBJ2-7
V: TRBV7-2
D: TRBD2
size: NA
DNA: TGTGCCAGCAGCTTATTAGGTGTAGCGGGAGTGTACGAGCAGTACTTC
CDR3: CASSLLGVAGVYEQYF

J: TRBJ1-3
V: TRBV6-1
D: NA
size: NA
DNA: TGTGCCAGCAGTGACTGGGCCTCTGGAAACACCATATATTTT
CDR3: CASSDWASGNTIYF

J: TRBJ1-1
V: TRBV2
D: TRBD1
size: few
DNA: TGTGCCAGCAGGAAGACAGGGGACACTGAAGCTTTCTTT
CDR3: CASRKTGDTEAFF

J: TRBJ1-2
V: TRBV6-5
D: TRBD1
size: few
DNA: TGTGCCAGCAGTGGACAGGGTTTTGATGGCTACACCTTC
CDR3: CASSGQGFDGYTF

J: TRBJ1-1
V: TRBV28
D: TRBD1
size: NA
DNA: TGTGCCAGCAGGGCGGGACAGGGGGCAAATGAAGCTTTCTTT
CDR3: CASRAGQGANEAFF

J: TRBJ1-5
V: TRBV10-3
D: NA
size: NA
DNA: TGTGCCATCAGTGATTCTAATCAGCCCCAGCATTTT
CDR3: CAISDSNQPQHF

J: TRBJ1-5
V: TRBV25-1
D: TRBD1
size: NA
DNA: TGTGCCAGCAGTGGACAGGGTAATCAGCCCCAGCATTTT
CDR3: CASSGQGNQPQHF

J: TRBJ2-3
V: TRBV7-2
D: NA
size: NA
DNA: TGTGCCAGCAGCTTAGGGCAGTTACGCACAGATACGCAGTATTTT
CDR3: CASSLGQLRTDTQYF

J: TRBJ1-1
V: TRBV5-1
D: TRBD1
size: NA
DNA: TGCGCCAGCAGCTTGTGGGACAGCAAGAACACTGAAGCTTTCTTT
CDR3: CASSLWDSKNTEAFF

J: TRBJ2-1
V: TRBV9
D: NA
size: NA
DNA: TGTGCCAGCAGCGTAGGAGGGGACACCCGCAATGAGCAGTTCTTC
CDR3: CASSVGGDTRNEQFF

J: TRBJ2-2
V: TRBV29-1
D: NA
size: few
DNA: TGCAGCGTGAGGGGGGGGACTTCCGGGGAGCTGTTTTTT
CDR3: CSVRGGTSGELFF

J: TRBJ2-5
V: TRBV7-3
D: NA
size: few
DNA: TGTGCCAGCAGCTTAAGGCCCTTAAACCAAGAGACCCAGTACTTC
CDR3: CASSLRPLNQETQYF

J: TRBJ1-3
V: TRBV9
D: NA
size: NA
DNA: TGTGCCAGCAGTTCGACAGGAAACACCATATATTTT
CDR3: CASSSTGNTIYF

J: TRBJ1-1
V: TRBV27
D: NA
size: NA
DNA: TGTGCCAGCAGTTTATGGTCGGAGACTGAAGCTTTCTTT
CDR3: CASSLWSETEAFF

J: TRBJ2-6
V: TRBV18
D: NA
size: NA
DNA: TGTGCCAGCTCACCCCAAAAACAGCTCTCTGGGGCCAACGTCCTGACTTTC
CDR3: CASSPQKQLSGANVLTF

J: TRBJ1-5
V: TRBV28
D: NA
size: NA
DNA: TGTGCCAGCAGTTTAAGGCCAGGAGGACAGCCCCAGCATTTT
CDR3: CASSLRPGGQPQHF

J: TRBJ1-2
V: TRBV5-1
D: TRBD1
size: NA
DNA: TGCGCCAGCAGCTCGGGGACAGGGGGGACTTATGGCTACACCTTC
CDR3: CASSSGTGGTYGYTF

J: TRBJ2-7
V: TRBV30
D: NA
size: NA
DNA: TGTGCCTGGAAGGACTCAAGGATAGGCGAGCAGTACTTC
CDR3: CAWKDSRIGEQYF

J: TRBJ1-1
V: TRBV5-1
D: NA
size: NA
DNA: TGCGCCAGCAGGGCCGGGACATTGAACACTGAAGCTTTCTTT
CDR3: CASRAGTLNTEAFF

J: TRBJ2-7
V: TRBV28
D: NA
size: NA
DNA: TGTGCCAGCAGTCTAACAACTAGCCTCTACGAGCAATACTTC
CDR3: CASSLTTSLYEQYF

J: TRBJ2-7
V: TRBV10-3
D: NA
size: NA
DNA: TGTGCCATTCAGGCCCCCTATCAGACCGAGCAGTACTTC
CDR3: CAIQAPYQTEQYF

J: TRBJ2-7
V: TRBV7-2
D: NA
size: few
DNA: TGTGCCAGCAGCTTAAGTCAATCCTACGAGCAGTACTTC
CDR3: CASSLSQSYEQYF

J: TRBJ2-7
V: TRBV2
D: TRBD1
size: NA
DNA: TGTGCCAGCAGTGATACCGGGACAGCAACCAAGCAGTACTTC
CDR3: CASSDTGTATKQYF